This is a list of T cell receptor beta chains from one sample in a study of shared clonotypes between healthy human individuals. Some clones are missing from TCRdb's copy, which holds only in-frame ones; the method was immunoSEQ multiplex PCR. The sample consists of just over 2,000,000 clones, around 95% of them appearing once. The sequenced material came from naive CD4+ T cells sorted from blood. The receptors here all came from a man between 18 and 29 years old in good health. Both conserved end residues are trimmed from each CDR3. A D gene is named only where the DNA matches it firmly.

. | TRBJ2-5 | TRBV6-5 | ASSYGGSRETQY
TRBD1 | TRBJ1-1 | TRBV28 | ASSFGDRGSNAEAF
. | TRBJ2-2 | TRBV16 | ASSPTGGITGELF
TRBD2 | TRBJ2-5 | TRBV11-2 | ASSPPSGSRETQY
. | TRBJ1-6 | TRBV11-2 | ASSPNADGKSSYNSPLH
. | TRBJ1-1 | TRBV10-1 | ASSESRGNTEAF
. | TRBJ1-2 | TRBV6-5 | ASSYSLHSGYT
. | TRBJ1-5 | TRBV30 | AWSVSGPLPQH
. | TRBJ1-1 | TRBV4-1 | ASSQDLAVNTEAF
. | TRBJ1-1 | TRBV7-9 | ASSLGATGTEAF
. | TRBJ1-2 | TRBV2 | ASSEVSSGYT
. | TRBJ1-5 | TRBV5-1 | ASSPTGPHNQPQH
. | TRBJ2-7 | TRBV6-1 | ASSTSGEQY
TRBD1 | TRBJ1-5 | TRBV30 | AWGGLGTGIH
. | TRBJ2-2 | TRBV30 | AWSVVRANTGELF
. | TRBJ2-3 | TRBV7-9 | ASSRDGTDTQY
. | TRBJ1-2 | TRBV7-9 | ASSGMLN
. | TRBJ2-7 | TRBV9 | ASSVSLSSYEQY
TRBD1 | TRBJ1-2 | TRBV5-4 | ASSLTGVDGYT
. | TRBJ1-1 | TRBV7-9 | ASSWRQGMNTEAF
TRBD1 | TRBJ1-1 | TRBV2 | ASRSGGNTEAF
TRBD2 | TRBJ2-1 | TRBV11-2 | ASSLRLADYNEQF
. | TRBJ1-3 | TRBV9 | ASSPSGQGPGNTIY
TRBD1 | TRBJ2-2 | TRBV5-1 | ASSKGPGTGVYGELF
. | TRBJ2-1 | TRBV28 | ASQTGGVGEQF
TRBD2 | TRBJ2-5 | TRBV7-2 | ASSYRGGEQY
. | TRBJ1-2 | TRBV6-1 | ASSPGRGNYGYT
TRBD2 | TRBJ2-7 | TRBV10-1 | ASSESFSGRYEQY
. | TRBJ1-1 | TRBV5-1 | ASSFPGRTEAF
TRBD2 | TRBJ2-3 | TRBV7-2 | ASSALGLAGADTQY
. | TRBJ2-3 | TRBV20-1 | SASTDTQY
. | TRBJ1-3 | TRBV29-1 | SVELQETASGNTIY